This record looks at one TCR beta chain sequence and its context. Its antigen remains undetermined. Sequence at one end of the junction differs from germline and may be a read error. The data were obtained in a study of blood T cells in healthy people across ages (dated by TCRdb to about 2015). Background for the entire study: Template switching captured roughly one uniquely barcoded TCR beta cDNA molecule per two T cells in model experiments. To track age-related changes in TCR beta repertoire diversity, the study relied on deep sequencing normalized with unique cDNA molecular identifiers. The donors were split into four age groups: young (average 16 years), middle-aged (39), aged (about 62) and long-lived (roughly 86). Using the same blood draw, the study looked at two additional independent replicas of 1 million unique cDNA reads for two donors, one aged 18 to 30 and the other aged 80 or older.

The CDR3, from cysteine to phenylalanine, totals 14 residues. Only the CDR3 region is kept as DNA, spanning 42 bases read in frame from base 1. CDR1 and CDR2 are read off the germline V gene (reference sequence) as DFQATT and SNEGSKA. Library creation used 5' RACE. The run used an Illumina HiSeq 2500. A second roughly 6 to 11 cycle PCR used a sample-barcoded 5' primer and a J-beta primer mix. A unique molecular identifier was introduced onto each TCR beta cDNA molecule by a template-switch 5' adaptor carrying 12 random nucleotides. Each sample yielded at least 2.5 million CDR3-containing paired-end reads. First-strand cDNA was synthesized from all RNA with the Mint cDNA synthesis kit, primed by a TRBC-specific oligonucleotide. All cDNA was treated with uracil-DNA glycosylase and then went through a first 18-cycle PCR with the universal primers M1SS and BC2_uni_R. As for the authors' bioinformatics: For normalization, 1 million high-quality reads, each with a distinct molecular identifier, were randomly selected from each sample. Instead of being binned into consensus sequences, reads that shared molecular identifiers were thrown out. CDR3 identification, clonotype clustering and error correction used MiTCR with a Q25 quality threshold and the strictest error-elimination algorithm. A nonparametric unseen species model with Euler transformation was used to estimate lower-bound total TCR beta diversity. TCRdb reanalyzed the raw reads on its own, using fastp at Q25 for trimming and MiXCR for clone calling, and kept in-frame beta chains. Entries that share a CDR3 protein sequence are merged under the most common genes and DNA. The V and J calls and clone size are TCRdb's, not the authors'. The sample yields more than 750,000 distinct CDR3 sequences; about 28% were counted once. The ten largest clones add up to roughly a tenth of the sample.

Overall study outcomes, separate from this receptor: Bulk unsorted PBMC profiling prevented conclusive comparison of naive and antigen-experienced compartments. The CMV infection status of donors was not known, potentially confounding age-related changes in expanded clonotypes. Observed TCR beta diversity per million T cells fell roughly linearly with age, and a significant reduction was already apparent by age roughly 40. Estimates of total diversity from one million sequenced T cells were regarded as lower bounds and underestimates. The percentage of naive T cells measured by flow cytometry correlated strongly with observed TCR beta diversity. Compared with the aged group, the long-lived group had more naive CD4+ T cells, fewer expanded clones and increased TCR diversity, a pattern suggesting age selection.

The donors were roughly 39 Caucasian individuals from Russia, aged roughly 6 to 90 years, who were systemically healthy. Each donor gave about 10 milliliters of peripheral blood, drawn into EDTA-treated Vacutainer tubes. Ficoll-Paque density-gradient centrifugation was used to isolate PBMCs, with at least 7 million per sample. Trizol reagent was used to extract total RNA from PBMCs, with at least 6 micrograms per sample. Naive CD45RAhigh/CD27high T cell percentages were measured by flow cytometry on a PBMC aliquot from every donor. The same data also contributed to another study, on T cells of mothers and their children. Taken from the second paper: The donors were nine systemically healthy Caucasian individuals, made up of three mothers and their six children. cDNA synthesis used all of the extracted RNA, with around 1.5 ug of RNA in each 15 ul reaction. In the second PCR, the M1S primer added sample barcodes and 2-4 random nucleotides. Each mother yielded over 8 million TCR beta CDR3 reads and each child some 3 million reads. Thymic selection shapes the output of TCR recombination in a similar way in related and unrelated pairs, and inherited differences have a minor effect. Normalized repertoire overlap was always found to be slightly, but never significantly, higher in related mother-child pairs than in unrelated mother-child pairs. Persistent microchimeric T cell clones were not detected, at a sensitivity of approximately 100 clones per million clonotypes. In the study, deep NGS was used to compare the TCR beta repertoires of mothers and children, and features distinguishing related mother-child pairs from unrelated individuals were sought. On average, the children were approximately 11 +/- 4 years old, while the mothers were approximately 40 +/- 4 years old. After adapters were ligated using NEBNext reagents, the libraries underwent 100+100 nt paired-end sequencing on an Illumina HiSeq 2000. To prevent cross-contamination, the mother and child libraries were prepared a month apart and were sequenced in separate runs. For each donor, between about 450,000 and 2,300,000 distinct TCR beta clonotypes were identified. Naive TCR beta clonotypes were estimated from low-frequency clonotypes matched to each donor's FACS-determined naive share, without sorting.

Material for sequencing was blood. The TCR originated in a middle-aged woman in good health. The receptor chain draws on TRBV20-1 and TRBJ2-1; a tentative D call is TRBD2 (7 bases match). The sequence in DNA is TGCAGTGCTAGAGTGCAGACGGGGGGCAATGAGCAGGTCTTC. Translated, it reads CSARVQTGGNEQVF.